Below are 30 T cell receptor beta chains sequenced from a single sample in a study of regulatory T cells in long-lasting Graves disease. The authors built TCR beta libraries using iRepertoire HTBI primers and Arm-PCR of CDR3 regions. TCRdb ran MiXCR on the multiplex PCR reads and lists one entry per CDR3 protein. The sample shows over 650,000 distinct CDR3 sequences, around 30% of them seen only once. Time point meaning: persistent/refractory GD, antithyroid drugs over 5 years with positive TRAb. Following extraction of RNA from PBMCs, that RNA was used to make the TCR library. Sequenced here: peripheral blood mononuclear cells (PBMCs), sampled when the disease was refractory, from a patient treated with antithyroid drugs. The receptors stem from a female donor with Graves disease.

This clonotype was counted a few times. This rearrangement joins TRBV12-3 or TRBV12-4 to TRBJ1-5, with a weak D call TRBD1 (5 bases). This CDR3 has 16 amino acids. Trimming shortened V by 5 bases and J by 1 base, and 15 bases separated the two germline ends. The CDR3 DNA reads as TGTGCCAGCAGTACTAAATCGGGACCGAGCAATCAGCCCCAGCATTTT. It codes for CASSTKSGPSNQPQHF.

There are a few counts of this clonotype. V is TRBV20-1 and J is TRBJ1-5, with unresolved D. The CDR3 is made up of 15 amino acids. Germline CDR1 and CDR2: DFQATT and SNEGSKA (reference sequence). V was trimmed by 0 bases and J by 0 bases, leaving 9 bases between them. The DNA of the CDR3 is TGCAGTGCTAGAGATTGGGCGGTTAGCAATCAGCCCCAGCATTTT. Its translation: CSARDWAVSNQPQHF.

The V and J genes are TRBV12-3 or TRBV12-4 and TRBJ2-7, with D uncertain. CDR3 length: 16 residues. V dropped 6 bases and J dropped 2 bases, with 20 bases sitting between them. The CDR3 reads CASSHPQAGLTYEQYF. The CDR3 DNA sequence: TGTGCCAGCAGCCACCCGCAGGCAGGCCTAACCTACGAGCAGTACTTC.

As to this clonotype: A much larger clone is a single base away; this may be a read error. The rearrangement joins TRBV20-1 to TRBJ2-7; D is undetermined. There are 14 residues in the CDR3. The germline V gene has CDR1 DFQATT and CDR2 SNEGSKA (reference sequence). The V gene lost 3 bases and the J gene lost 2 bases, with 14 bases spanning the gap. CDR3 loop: CSARLESKTYEQYF. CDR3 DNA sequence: TGCAGTGCTAGGTTGGAGAGCAAAACCTACGAGCAGTACTTC.

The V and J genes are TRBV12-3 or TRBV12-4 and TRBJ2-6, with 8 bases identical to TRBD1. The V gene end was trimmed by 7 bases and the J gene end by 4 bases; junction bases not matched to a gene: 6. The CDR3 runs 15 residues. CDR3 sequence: CASTPGTGGANVLTF. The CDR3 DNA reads TGTGCCAGCACTCCCGGGACAGGAGGGGCCAACGTCCTGACTTTC.

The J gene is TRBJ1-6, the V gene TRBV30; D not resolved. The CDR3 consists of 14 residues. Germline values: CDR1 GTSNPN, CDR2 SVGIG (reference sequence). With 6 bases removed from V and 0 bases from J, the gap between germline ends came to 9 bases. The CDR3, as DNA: TGTGCCTGCCCTCGAAGCTCCTATAATTCACCCCTCCACTTT. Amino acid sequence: CACPRSSYNSPLHF.

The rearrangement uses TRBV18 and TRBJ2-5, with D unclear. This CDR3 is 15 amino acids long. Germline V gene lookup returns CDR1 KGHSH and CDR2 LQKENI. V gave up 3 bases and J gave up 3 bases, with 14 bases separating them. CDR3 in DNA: TGTGCCAGCTCACCCGAGATTTTCAGAAAAGAGACCCAGTACTTC. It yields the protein CASSPEIFRKETQYF. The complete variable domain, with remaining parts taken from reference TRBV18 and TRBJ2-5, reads NAGVMQNPRHLVRRRGQEARLRCSPMKGHSHVYWYRQLPEEGLKFMVYLQKENIIDESGMPKERFSAEFPKEGPSILRIQQVVRGDSAAYFCASSPEIFRKETQYFGPGTRLLVL.

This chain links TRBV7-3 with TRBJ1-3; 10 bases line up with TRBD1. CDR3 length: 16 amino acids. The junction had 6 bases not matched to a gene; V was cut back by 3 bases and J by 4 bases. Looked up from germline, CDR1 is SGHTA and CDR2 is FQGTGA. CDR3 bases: TGTGCCAGCAGCTTCACCGGGACAGGGGCCGGAAACACCATATATTTT. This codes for CASSFTGTGAGNTIYF.

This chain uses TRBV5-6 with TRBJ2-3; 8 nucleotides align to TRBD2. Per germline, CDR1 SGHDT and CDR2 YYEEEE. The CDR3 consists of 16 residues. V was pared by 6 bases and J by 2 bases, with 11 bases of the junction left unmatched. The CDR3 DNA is TGTGCCAGCACTATTGTCGGGGGGGCTTCCACAGATACGCAGTATTTT. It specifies CASTIVGGASTDTQYF.

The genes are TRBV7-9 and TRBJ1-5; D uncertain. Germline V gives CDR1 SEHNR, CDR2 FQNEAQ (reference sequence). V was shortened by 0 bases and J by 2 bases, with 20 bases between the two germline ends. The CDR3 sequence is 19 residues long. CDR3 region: CASSLAGLEGPGGNQPQHF. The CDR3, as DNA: TGTGCCAGCAGCTTAGCGGGGTTGGAGGGCCCTGGTGGCAATCAGCCCCAGCATTTT.

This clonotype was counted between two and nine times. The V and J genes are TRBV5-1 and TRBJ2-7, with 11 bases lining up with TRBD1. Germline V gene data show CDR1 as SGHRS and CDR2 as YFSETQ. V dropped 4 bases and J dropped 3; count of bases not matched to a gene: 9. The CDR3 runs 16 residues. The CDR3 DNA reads TGCGCCAGCAGCCCGGCGAGGACAGGGGGCTTCTACGAGCAGTACTTC. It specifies CASSPARTGGFYEQYF. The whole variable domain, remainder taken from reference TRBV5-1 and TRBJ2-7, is KAGVTQTPRYLIKTRGQQVTLSCSPISGHRSVSWYQQTPGQGLQFLFEYFSETQRNKGNFPGRFSGRQFSNSRSEMNVSTLELGDSALYLCASSPARTGGFYEQYFGPGTRLTVT.

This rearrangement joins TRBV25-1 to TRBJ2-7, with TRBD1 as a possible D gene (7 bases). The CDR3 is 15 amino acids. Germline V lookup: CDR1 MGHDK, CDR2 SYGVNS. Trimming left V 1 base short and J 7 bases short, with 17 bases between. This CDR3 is CASSELGAGGMEQYF. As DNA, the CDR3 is TGTGCCAGCAGTGAATTGGGGGCAGGGGGGATGGAGCAGTACTTC.

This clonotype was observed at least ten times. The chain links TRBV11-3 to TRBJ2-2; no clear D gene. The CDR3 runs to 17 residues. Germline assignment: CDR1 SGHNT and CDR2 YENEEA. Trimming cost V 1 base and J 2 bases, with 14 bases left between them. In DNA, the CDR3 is TGTGCCAGCAGCTTAGTCACGGGTCGTCTAAACACCGGGGAGCTGTTTTTT. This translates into CASSLVTGRLNTGELFF. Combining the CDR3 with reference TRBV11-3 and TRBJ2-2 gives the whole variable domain EAGVVQSPRYKIIEKKQPVAFWCNPISGHNTLYWYLQNLGQGPELLIRYENEEAVDDSQLPKDRFSAERLKGVDSTLKIQPAELGDSAVYLCASSLVTGRLNTGELFFGEGSRLTVL.

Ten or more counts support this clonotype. The CDR3 here is CASSRGDYEQYF. CDR3 nucleotide sequence: TGTGCCAGCAGCCGCGGAGACTACGAGCAGTACTTC. This chain uses TRBV7-2 with TRBJ2-7; D ambiguous. This CDR3 contains 12 residues. Germline CDR1 SGHTA, CDR2 FQGNSA. Trimming took off 5 bases at V and 3 bases at J, with 8 bases between the two ends.

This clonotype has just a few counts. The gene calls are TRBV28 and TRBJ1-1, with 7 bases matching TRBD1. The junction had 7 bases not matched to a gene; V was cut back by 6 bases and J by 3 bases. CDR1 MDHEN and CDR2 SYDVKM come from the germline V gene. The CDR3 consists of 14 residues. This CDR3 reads CASSNPTGYTEAFF. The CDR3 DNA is TGTGCCAGCAGCAACCCGACAGGGTACACTGAAGCTTTCTTT.

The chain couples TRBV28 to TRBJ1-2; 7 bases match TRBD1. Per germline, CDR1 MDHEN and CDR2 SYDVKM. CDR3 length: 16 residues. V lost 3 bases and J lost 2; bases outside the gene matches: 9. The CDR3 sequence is CASSFGPTGVNYGYTF. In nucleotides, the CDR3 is TGTGCCAGCAGTTTTGGGCCCACAGGGGTGAACTATGGCTACACCTTC.

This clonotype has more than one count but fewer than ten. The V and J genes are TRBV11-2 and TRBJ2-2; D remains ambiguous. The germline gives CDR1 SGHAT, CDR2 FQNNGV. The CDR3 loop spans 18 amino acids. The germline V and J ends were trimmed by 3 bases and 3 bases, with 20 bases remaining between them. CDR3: CASSFHTYLSPDTGELFF. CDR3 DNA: TGTGCCAGCAGCTTTCACACTTACCTGAGCCCGGACACCGGGGAGCTGTTTTTT.

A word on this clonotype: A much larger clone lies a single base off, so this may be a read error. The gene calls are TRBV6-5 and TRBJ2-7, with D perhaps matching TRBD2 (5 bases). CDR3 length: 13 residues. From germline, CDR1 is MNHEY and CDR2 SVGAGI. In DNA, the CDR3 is TGTACCAGCAGTTACGGACTTCAGTACGAGCAGTACTTC. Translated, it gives CTSSYGLQYEQYF.

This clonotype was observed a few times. CDR3 residues: CSVVVSGKLIQYF. For the CDR3, the DNA is TGCAGCGTTGTCGTTTCAGGGAAGTTGATTCAGTACTTC. The chain is built from TRBV29-1 and TRBJ2-4; D perhaps matches TRBD1 (5 bases). V shed 4 bases and J shed 10 bases, with 17 bases lying between them. The CDR3 spans 13 residues. CDR1 and CDR2 from the germline V gene are SQVTM and ANQGSEA.

This chain's CDR3 is CSASQQGRGYTF. The DNA of the CDR3 is TGCAGTGCTAGCCAACAGGGTAGAGGCTACACCTTC. The chain uses TRBV20-1 and TRBJ1-2; the D gene is possibly TRBD1 (6 bases). Between the trimmed V and J ends, which lost 3 bases and 8 bases, there was a span of 13 bases. Germline V gene data show CDR1 as DFQATT and CDR2 as SNEGSKA (reference sequence). The CDR3 spans 12 residues.

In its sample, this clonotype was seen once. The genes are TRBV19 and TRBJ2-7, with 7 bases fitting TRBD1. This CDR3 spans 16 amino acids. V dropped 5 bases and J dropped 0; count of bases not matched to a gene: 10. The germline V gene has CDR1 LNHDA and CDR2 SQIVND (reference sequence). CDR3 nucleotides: TGTGCCAGTAGTCTTCCGACAGGGACGAACTCCTACGAGCAGTACTTC. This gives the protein CASSLPTGTNSYEQYF.

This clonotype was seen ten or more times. The CDR3 protein is CASRSTGFLMNTEAFF. The CDR3 nucleotides are TGTGCCAGCAGGTCCACAGGTTTTCTGATGAACACTGAAGCTTTCTTT. The chain recombines TRBV12-3 or TRBV12-4 with TRBJ1-1; a possible D gene is TRBD1 (5 bases). The V end was cut by 6 bases, the J end by 0 bases, with 17 bases between. The CDR3 has 16 residues.

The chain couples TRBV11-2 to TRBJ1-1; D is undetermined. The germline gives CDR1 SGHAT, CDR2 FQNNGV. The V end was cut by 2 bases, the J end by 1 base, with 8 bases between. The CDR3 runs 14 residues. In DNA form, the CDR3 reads TGTGCCAGCAGCTTATTATGGTCGAACACTGAAGCTTTCTTT. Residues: CASSLLWSNTEAFF.

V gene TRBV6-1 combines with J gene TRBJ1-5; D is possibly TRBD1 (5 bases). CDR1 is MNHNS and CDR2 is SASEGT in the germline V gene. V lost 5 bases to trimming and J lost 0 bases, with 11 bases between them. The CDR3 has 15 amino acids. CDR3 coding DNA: TGTGCCAGCAGTCCCCTGGGGGATAGCAATCAGCCCCAGCATTTT. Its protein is CASSPLGDSNQPQHF.

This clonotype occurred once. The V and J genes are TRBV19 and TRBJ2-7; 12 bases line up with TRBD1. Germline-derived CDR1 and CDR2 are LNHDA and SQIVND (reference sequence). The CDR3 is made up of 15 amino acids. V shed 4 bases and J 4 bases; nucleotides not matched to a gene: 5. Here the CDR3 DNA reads TGTGCCAGTAGTAACCGGGACAGGGGGCCGTACGAGCAGTACTTC. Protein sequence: CASSNRDRGPYEQYF.

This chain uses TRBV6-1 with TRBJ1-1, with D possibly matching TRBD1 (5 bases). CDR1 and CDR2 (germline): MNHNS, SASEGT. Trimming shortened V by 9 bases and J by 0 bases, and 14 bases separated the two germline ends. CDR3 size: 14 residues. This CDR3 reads CASRQRDMNTEAFF. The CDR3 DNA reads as TGTGCCAGTCGACAGAGAGACATGAACACTGAAGCTTTCTTT.

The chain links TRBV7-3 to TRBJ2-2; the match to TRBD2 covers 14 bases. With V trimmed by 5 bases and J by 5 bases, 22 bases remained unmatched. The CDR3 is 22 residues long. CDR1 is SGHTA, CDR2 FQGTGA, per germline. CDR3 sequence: CASSRMGIQKPRTSGRTGELFF. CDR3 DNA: TGTGCCAGCAGCCGGATGGGGATCCAAAAACCTAGGACTAGCGGGAGGACCGGGGAGCTGTTTTTT.

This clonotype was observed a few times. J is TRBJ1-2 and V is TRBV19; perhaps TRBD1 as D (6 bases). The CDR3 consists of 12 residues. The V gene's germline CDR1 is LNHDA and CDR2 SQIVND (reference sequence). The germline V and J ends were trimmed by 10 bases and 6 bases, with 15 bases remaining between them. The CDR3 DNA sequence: TGTGCCACCCTATGGGGGGCAGATGGCTACACCTTC. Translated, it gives CATLWGADGYTF.

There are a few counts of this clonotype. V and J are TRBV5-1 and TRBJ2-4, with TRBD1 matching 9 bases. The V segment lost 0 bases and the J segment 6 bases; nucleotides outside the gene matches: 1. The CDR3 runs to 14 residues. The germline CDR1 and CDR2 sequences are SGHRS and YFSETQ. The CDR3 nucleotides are TGCGCCAGCAGCTTGGGGGACAGGGTAAACATTCAGTACTTC. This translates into CASSLGDRVNIQYF. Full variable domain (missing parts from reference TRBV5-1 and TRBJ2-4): KAGVTQTPRYLIKTRGQQVTLSCSPISGHRSVSWYQQTPGQGLQFLFEYFSETQRNKGNFPGRFSGRQFSNSRSEMNVSTLELGDSALYLCASSLGDRVNIQYFGAGTRLSVL.

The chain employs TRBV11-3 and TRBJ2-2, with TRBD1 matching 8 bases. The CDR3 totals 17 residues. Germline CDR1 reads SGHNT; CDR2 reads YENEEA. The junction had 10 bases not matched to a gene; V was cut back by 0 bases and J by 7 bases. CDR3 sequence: CASSLEVGQGASGELFF. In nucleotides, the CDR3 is TGTGCCAGCAGCTTAGAAGTGGGGCAGGGGGCGAGCGGGGAGCTGTTTTTT.